The 28 T cell receptor beta chains presented below share a single source sample, sequenced in a study of blood T cell repertoires in COVID-19. Clones were sequenced by immunoSEQ multiplex PCR, and TCRdb holds only the in-frame ones, with some missing. The sample contains around 450,000 clones, 75% to 90% of which appear only once. Sequenced material: peripheral blood. The receptors originated from a woman aged 25 to 45 with acute or convalescent COVID-19.

As concerns this clone: The same CDR3 also results from other DNA sequences found in this sample. This chain connects TRBV10-1 to TRBJ1-1; D perhaps matches TRBD1 (5 bases). The CDR3 has 13 residues. Germline V gives CDR1 WNHNN, CDR2 SYGVQD (reference sequence). V was trimmed by 5 bases and J by 1 base, leaving 8 bases between them. CDR3 amino acids: CASSLQANTEAFF. CDR3 DNA: TGCGCCAGCAGTCTACAGGCGAACACTGAAGCTTTCTTT.

This rearrangement joins TRBV5-1 to TRBJ2-5; 8 nucleotides match TRBD2. The CDR3 totals 16 residues. Germline CDR1 reads SGHRS; CDR2 reads YFSETQ. The V gene end was trimmed by 0 bases and the J gene end by 4 bases; junction bases not matched to a gene: 8. CDR3: CASSLGGTRGTETQYF. As DNA, the CDR3 is TGCGCCAGCAGCTTGGGCGGGACTAGAGGAACAGAGACCCAGTACTTC.

CDR3 sequence reads: CASSLLAGGQETQYF. The CDR3 DNA is TGTGCCAGCAGTCTACTAGCGGGGGGCCAAGAGACCCAGTACTTC. This chain connects TRBV28 to TRBJ2-5, with 12 bases fitting TRBD2. This CDR3 has 15 amino acids. Trimming cost V 5 bases and J 1 base; bases outside gene matches: 2. The germline CDR1 and CDR2 sequences are MDHEN and SYDVKM.

This chain links TRBV7-6 with TRBJ2-1; 10 bases fit TRBD2. Per germline, CDR1 SGHVS and CDR2 FNYEAQ. The CDR3 spans 16 residues. Trimming took 1 base from V and 2 from J; bases not matched to a gene: 2. CDR3 DNA: TGTGCCAGCAGCTTAGATGGACTAGCGGCCTACAATGAGCAGTTCTTC. Residues: CASSLDGLAAYNEQFF.

The V call is TRBV7-3, the J call TRBJ2-1, with 10 bases that match TRBD2. V lost 4 bases and J lost 1; bases outside the gene matches: 10. This CDR3 spans 18 amino acids. The V gene's germline CDR1 is SGHTA and CDR2 FQGTGA. The CDR3 reads CASSSDPAGGPSYNEQFF. CDR3 bases: TGTGCCAGCAGCTCCGATCCAGCGGGGGGGCCGTCCTACAATGAGCAGTTCTTC.

V usage is TRBV30 and J usage is TRBJ1-2, with 8 nucleotides matching TRBD1. V shed 2 bases, J shed 8 bases, and the junction held 10 bases outside the gene matches. This CDR3 is 14 amino acids long. From germline, CDR1 is GTSNPN and CDR2 SVGIG (reference sequence). The CDR3 coding sequence is TGTGCCTGGAGTCTCTCAGGGGGCCACGGGGGCTACACCTTC. This translates into CAWSLSGGHGGYTF.

This clone appeared a single time. The sample carries other DNA sequences with the same CDR3. The chain employs TRBV6-5 and TRBJ2-7; the D gene is possibly TRBD2 (5 bases). Trimming stripped 3 bases from V and 0 bases from J, with 6 bases between. The CDR3 has 13 residues. Germline V gene data show CDR1 as MNHEY and CDR2 as SVGAGI. CDR3 DNA sequence: TGTGCCAGCAGTTATCGGGGCTCCTACGAGCAGTACTTC. This translates into CASSYRGSYEQYF.

DNA for the CDR3: TGTGCCAGCAGCCAAAAGGACAGGGAGTACCAAGAGACCCAGTACTTC. Protein product: CASSQKDREYQETQYF. This sequence joins TRBV16 and TRBJ2-5; 8 nucleotides match TRBD1. Per the germline V gene, CDR1 is KGHSY and CDR2 is FQNENV. This CDR3 is 16 amino acids long. V dropped 2 bases and J dropped 0; count of bases not matched to a gene: 5.

The rearrangement uses TRBV12-3 or TRBV12-4 and TRBJ2-3; D might be TRBD2 (5 bases). The CDR3 runs 12 residues. Trimming stripped 4 bases from V and 6 bases from J, with 8 bases between. The DNA for the CDR3 is TGTGCCAGCAGTTCTACGGGGGATACGCAGTATTTT. It specifies CASSSTGDTQYF.

The table lists this clone with a few counts. The chain is built from TRBV6-5 and TRBJ1-2; 7 bases align to TRBD1. The CDR3 has 15 amino acids. V lost 0 bases, J lost 3 bases, and 4 bases stayed unmatched. CDR1 and CDR2 (germline): MNHEY, SVGAGI. The CDR3 region has the DNA TGTGCCAGCAGTTACTCGGCAGGGGGGTACTATGGCTACACCTTC. Translating it yields CASSYSAGGYYGYTF.

The chain employs TRBV5-1 and TRBJ1-4, with a possible D match to TRBD1 (5 bases). Trimming left V 1 base short and J 4 bases short, with 8 bases between. Germline lookup yields CDR1 SGHRS and CDR2 YFSETQ. CDR3 length: 14 amino acids. The CDR3 DNA follows: TGCGCCAGCAGCTTGAGGGGCAGTAATGAAAAACTGTTTTTT. Translating it yields CASSLRGSNEKLFF.

The chain combines TRBV28 with TRBJ1-2; no clear D. This CDR3 has 15 residues. V was shortened by 4 bases and J by 8 bases, with 20 bases between the two germline ends. From germline, CDR1 is MDHEN and CDR2 SYDVKM. The CDR3 loop is CASSSYEGLRGGYTF. CDR3 sequence (DNA): TGTGCCAGCAGTTCTTATGAGGGATTGAGAGGCGGCTACACCTTC.

The chain combines TRBV19 with TRBJ1-2; 7 bases are shared with TRBD1. The J segment lost 1 base and the V segment lost 5 bases, leaving 10 bases of the junction unmatched. The CDR3 loop spans 16 amino acids. Germline assignment: CDR1 LNHDA and CDR2 SQIVND (reference sequence). The CDR3 loop reads CASSLQQGTGNYGYTF. The CDR3 bases are TGTGCCAGTAGTCTCCAACAGGGGACGGGTAACTATGGCTACACCTTC.

The chain uses TRBV7-9 and TRBJ2-7, with D perhaps TRBD1 (6 bases). Germline CDR1 SEHNR, CDR2 FQNEAQ (reference sequence). The V gene lost 5 bases and the J gene lost 6 bases, with 20 bases spanning the gap. The CDR3 runs to 15 residues. The CDR3 reads CASSGEQGKVGEQYF. For the CDR3, the DNA is TGTGCCAGCAGCGGGGAACAGGGAAAGGTCGGCGAGCAGTACTTC.

The chain is built from TRBV6-4 and TRBJ2-2; TRBD1 is a possible D gene (5 bases). Per germline, CDR1 MRHNA and CDR2 SNTAGT. The CDR3 spans 16 residues. Trimming stripped 6 bases from V and 0 bases from J, with 14 bases between. CDR3 loop: CASSPTAFANTGELFF. The DNA for the CDR3 is TGTGCCAGCAGCCCGACAGCTTTCGCGAACACCGGGGAGCTGTTTTTT.

The chain couples TRBV3-1 (or the pseudogene TRBV3-2) to TRBJ2-1; TRBD2 might be the D (6 bases). CDR1 and CDR2 from the germline V gene are LGHDT and YNNKEL (reference sequence). Trimming stripped 4 bases from V and 9 bases from J, with 22 bases between. The CDR3 is 16 residues long. The CDR3 DNA is TGTGCCAGCAGCCCCCGGGACTCCCGCCCCCGGGGTGAGCAGTTCTTC. Translation gives CASSPRDSRPRGEQFF.

The rearrangement joins TRBV3-1 (or the pseudogene TRBV3-2) to TRBJ1-6, with 8 nucleotides matching TRBD1. Germline V gene sequence: CDR1 LGHDT, CDR2 YNNKEL (reference sequence). The CDR3 extends over 16 amino acids. After removal of 4 bases from V and 5 bases from J, the junction contained 7 bases not matched to a gene. CDR3 nucleotide sequence: TGTGCCAGCAGCCCCTACCCGGGACAGGATAATTCACCCCTCCACTTT. Amino acid sequence: CASSPYPGQDNSPLHF.

The chain couples TRBV4-1 to TRBJ1-6; 8 bases line up with TRBD1. V dropped 4 bases and J dropped 1; count of bases not matched to a gene: 6. Germline assignment: CDR1 MGHRA and CDR2 YSYEKL. The CDR3 totals 17 residues. Written as DNA, the CDR3 is TGCGCCAGCAGCCTACTGGACAGGGTTTCCTATAATTCACCCCTCCACTTT. It codes for CASSLLDRVSYNSPLHF.

The chain carries TRBV4-1 and TRBJ1-2; TRBD1 matches at 7 bases. The V gene end was trimmed by 0 bases and the J gene end by 1 base; junction bases not matched to a gene: 5. The CDR3 totals 16 residues. CDR1 is MGHRA, CDR2 YSYEKL, per germline. The CDR3 reads CASSQERAGGNYGYTF. The DNA of the CDR3 is TGCGCCAGCAGCCAAGAAAGGGCAGGGGGTAACTATGGCTACACCTTC.

This chain uses TRBV7-7 with TRBJ2-1; 15 bases match TRBD2. The germline V gene encodes CDR1 SSHAT and CDR2 FNYEAQ (reference sequence). V was pared by 5 bases and J by 10 bases, with 6 bases of the junction left unmatched. The CDR3 runs 15 residues. The CDR3 here is CASSPRTSGGEEQFF. For the CDR3, the DNA is TGTGCCAGCAGCCCTCGGACTAGCGGGGGGGAAGAGCAGTTCTTC.

The chain links TRBV4-2 to TRBJ2-1; 12 nucleotides align to TRBD2. The CDR3 runs 20 residues. Germline V gene data show CDR1 as LGHNA and CDR2 as YNFKEQ. Losses at the gene ends were 1 base for V and 0 bases for J; bases not matched to a gene: 10. Here the CDR3 reads CASSQGSLAGGLSSYNEQFF. CDR3 nucleotides: TGTGCCAGCAGCCAAGGGTCTCTAGCGGGGGGGCTCAGCTCCTACAATGAGCAGTTCTTC.

This CDR3 is CASSPGPGGNTQYF. The CDR3 coding sequence is TGTGCCAGCTCACCTGGCCCGGGAGGGAATACGCAGTATTTT. The rearrangement links TRBV18 to TRBJ2-3; 8 bases align to TRBD2. Per germline, CDR1 KGHSH and CDR2 LQKENI. The CDR3 loop spans 14 amino acids. The V segment lost 3 bases and the J segment 7 bases; nucleotides outside the gene matches: 6.

The chain has TRBV19 and TRBJ2-1, with 12 bases matching TRBD2. From germline, CDR1 is LNHDA and CDR2 SQIVND (reference sequence). This CDR3 comprises 16 residues. The V gene end was trimmed by 7 bases and the J gene end by 5 bases; junction bases not matched to a gene: 9. CDR3 in DNA: TGTGCCAGTACCCGGCTAGCGGGGGGGCTGGACAATGAGCAGTTCTTC. Its protein product is CASTRLAGGLDNEQFF. Drawing the rest from reference TRBV19 and TRBJ2-1, the complete variable domain is DGGITQSPKYLFRKEGQNVTLSCEQNLNHDAMYWYRQDPGQGLRLIYYSQIVNDFQKGDIAEGYSVSREKKESFPLTVTSAQKNPTAFYLCASTRLAGGLDNEQFFGPGTRLTVL.

The rearrangement uses TRBV3-1 (or the pseudogene TRBV3-2) and TRBJ2-5; 9 nucleotides line up with TRBD1. The CDR3 runs to 17 residues. The germline gives CDR1 LGHDT, CDR2 YNNKEL (reference sequence). J gave up 2 bases and V 1 base, and 8 bases lay outside the gene matches. The CDR3 DNA follows: TGTGCCAGCAGCCAAGTCCCCGGACAGGGGCCGCAAGAGACCCAGTACTTC. This codes for CASSQVPGQGPQETQYF.

The rearrangement uses TRBV7-9 and TRBJ2-1; 10 bases are a match to TRBD1. The CDR3 totals 15 residues. V shed 2 bases and J 6 bases; nucleotides not matched to a gene: 4. Germline V gives CDR1 SEHNR, CDR2 FQNEAQ (reference sequence). This chain's CDR3 is CASSLFRDRGNEQFF. CDR3 bases: TGTGCCAGCAGCTTATTCCGGGACAGGGGCAATGAGCAGTTCTTC.

This chain links TRBV19 with TRBJ2-7; a weak D match, TRBD1 (6 bases). The V gene lost 5 bases and the J gene lost 0 bases, with 17 bases spanning the gap. From germline, CDR1 is LNHDA and CDR2 SQIVND (reference sequence). The CDR3 extends over 16 amino acids. The CDR3 spells CASSPGQLSSSYEQYF. In DNA, the CDR3 is TGTGCCAGTAGTCCCGGACAGCTTTCGAGCTCCTACGAGCAGTACTTC.

This clone has a single count. V gene TRBV11-2 combines with J gene TRBJ2-1, with D tentatively TRBD2 (6 bases). CDR1 is SGHAT, CDR2 FQNNGV, per germline. The CDR3 length is 15 residues. Trimming cost V 5 bases and J 4 bases, with 15 bases left between them. CDR3 region: CASSPGLNQYNEQFF. The DNA for the CDR3 is TGTGCCAGCAGCCCTGGACTAAATCAATACAATGAGCAGTTCTTC.

The V gene is TRBV23-1, the J gene TRBJ1-2; D gene unclear. TRBV23-1 is known as an ORF, though its function is uncertain. The ends were cut back, 0 bases at V and 0 bases at J, with 8 bases in the middle. The CDR3 extends over 15 amino acids. The CDR3 DNA sequence: TGCGCCAGCAGTCAATCGAGAGACTCTAACTATGGCTACACCTTC. Encoded protein: CASSQSRDSNYGYTF.